This entry concerns a single T cell receptor beta chain. This entry comes from a study of T cell changes during pregnancy in multiple sclerosis. This table comes from immunoSEQ multiplex PCR, and its TCRdb copy is limited to in-frame clones, with some not included. The sample holds around 130,000 clones, 95% to 98% seen once. The CDR3 is 20 amino acids. This sequence was found in a female donor with multiple sclerosis, enrolled in a pregnancy study. The source material was peripheral blood, sampled after pregnancy. The V and J genes are TRBV12-2 and TRBJ2-5; the tabulated D call, TRBD2, remains unverified against the DNA. TRBV12-2 is a pseudogene segment. CDR3 sequence reads: CASRPRPPRLAGFPGETQYF. The CDR3 bases are TGTGCAAGTCGCCCCCGACCCCCCCGATTAGCGGGATTCCCCGGGGAGACCCAGTACTTC.